A selection of T cell receptor beta chains follows, all from one sample in a study of blood T cell repertoires in COVID-19. This table comes from immunoSEQ multiplex PCR, and its TCRdb copy is limited to in-frame clones, with some not included. The sample has some 72,000 clones; roughly 86% are singletons. Sequencing was performed on peripheral blood. The source of these receptors is a man aged 50 to 60 with active or convalescent COVID-19. CDR3s include the opening cysteine and the closing phenylalanine or tryptophan. Fields, in order: V gene, clone size, D gene, J gene, CDR3 protein, CDR3 DNA. The D gene is left open where the match is weak. The size entry is marked missing in some rows and otherwise reads once, few, many or a size class.

v_call: TRBV16
clone_size: -
d_call: TRBD1
j_call: TRBJ2-5
cdr3_aa: CASSQQSLVGRDRKEETQYF
cdr3_nt: TGTGCCAGCAGCCAACAGTCATTAGTAGGCCGGGACAGGAAAGAAGAGACCCAGTACTTC

v_call: TRBV10-3
clone_size: -
d_call: TRBD2
j_call: TRBJ2-3
cdr3_aa: CATGTSGGTDTQYF
cdr3_nt: TGTGCCACCGGGACTAGCGGGGGAACAGATACGCAGTATTTT

v_call: TRBV5-5
clone_size: -
d_call: -
j_call: TRBJ1-2
cdr3_aa: CASSLLGEWDYGYTF
cdr3_nt: TGTGCCAGCAGCCTGCTAGGGGAATGGGACTATGGCTACACCTTC

v_call: TRBV15
clone_size: -
d_call: TRBD2
j_call: TRBJ2-1
cdr3_aa: CATSVTSGGGNEQFF
cdr3_nt: TGTGCCACCAGCGTGACTAGCGGGGGAGGGAATGAGCAGTTCTTC

v_call: TRBV29-1
clone_size: -
d_call: -
j_call: TRBJ2-5
cdr3_aa: CSGSRAQQETQYF
cdr3_nt: TGCAGCGGGAGCAGGGCTCAGCAAGAGACCCAGTACTTC

v_call: TRBV6-5
clone_size: -
d_call: -
j_call: TRBJ2-3
cdr3_aa: CASSPGQDTQYF
cdr3_nt: TGTGCCAGCAGTCCAGGGCAAGATACGCAGTATTTT

v_call: TRBV7-2
clone_size: once
d_call: TRBD2
j_call: TRBJ2-2
cdr3_aa: CASSPRLAGGLGTGELFF
cdr3_nt: TGTGCCAGCAGCCCCCGACTAGCGGGGGGCCTGGGGACCGGGGAGCTGTTTTTT

v_call: TRBV4-3
clone_size: -
d_call: TRBD1
j_call: TRBJ1-5
cdr3_aa: CASSQGQGGEPQHF
cdr3_nt: TGCGCCAGCAGCCAGGGACAGGGTGGGGAGCCCCAGCATTTT

v_call: TRBV29-1
clone_size: -
d_call: -
j_call: TRBJ1-4
cdr3_aa: CSASLITNEKLFF
cdr3_nt: TGCAGCGCGAGCTTAATCACTAATGAAAAACTGTTTTTT

v_call: TRBV18
clone_size: -
d_call: -
j_call: TRBJ1-2
cdr3_aa: CASSPTAQGSYTF
cdr3_nt: TGTGCCAGCTCACCTACTGCTCAGGGTAGCTACACCTTC

v_call: TRBV19
clone_size: -
d_call: -
j_call: TRBJ1-6
cdr3_aa: CASKDSYINSPLHF
cdr3_nt: TGTGCCAGTAAGGACAGCTACATTAATTCACCCCTCCACTTT

v_call: TRBV28
clone_size: -
d_call: -
j_call: TRBJ1-3
cdr3_aa: CASSLFSGNSGNTIYF
cdr3_nt: TGTGCCAGCAGTTTATTTTCCGGGAACTCTGGAAACACCATATATTTT

v_call: TRBV3-1/TRBV3-2
clone_size: -
d_call: TRBD1
j_call: TRBJ1-6
cdr3_aa: CASSQGALTGISNSPLHF
cdr3_nt: TGTGCCAGCAGCCAAGGAGCCTTGACAGGGATTTCTAATTCACCCCTCCACTTT

v_call: TRBV6-6
clone_size: -
d_call: -
j_call: TRBJ1-4
cdr3_aa: CASTTRAGREKLFF
cdr3_nt: TGTGCCAGCACCACCCGGGCGGGGCGGGAAAAACTGTTTTTT

v_call: TRBV2
clone_size: -
d_call: TRBD2
j_call: TRBJ2-5
cdr3_aa: CASSMGGKETQYF
cdr3_nt: TGTGCCAGCAGTATGGGGGGGAAAGAGACCCAGTACTTC

v_call: TRBV30
clone_size: once
d_call: -
j_call: TRBJ2-1
cdr3_aa: CAWIPGVRNEQFF
cdr3_nt: TGTGCCTGGATACCAGGGGTGAGGAATGAGCAGTTCTTC

v_call: TRBV18
clone_size: -
d_call: TRBD1
j_call: TRBJ1-1
cdr3_aa: CASSGTQGGTEAFF
cdr3_nt: TGTGCCAGCTCAGGGACCCAGGGGGGTACTGAAGCTTTCTTT

v_call: TRBV9
clone_size: -
d_call: -
j_call: TRBJ2-2
cdr3_aa: CASSVVETGELFF
cdr3_nt: TGTGCCAGCAGCGTAGTAGAGACCGGGGAGCTGTTTTTT

v_call: TRBV30
clone_size: -
d_call: -
j_call: TRBJ2-5
cdr3_aa: CAWSLEERATQYF
cdr3_nt: TGTGCCTGGAGCCTGGAGGAAAGGGCTACCCAGTACTTC

v_call: TRBV5-1
clone_size: -
d_call: TRBD1
j_call: TRBJ2-2
cdr3_aa: CASSFVQGAGTGELFF
cdr3_nt: TGCGCCAGCAGCTTTGTCCAGGGGGCGGGGACCGGGGAGCTGTTTTTT

v_call: TRBV7-9
clone_size: -
d_call: TRBD1
j_call: TRBJ1-6
cdr3_aa: CASSFGGGQGLPPLHF
cdr3_nt: TGTGCCAGCAGCTTCGGCGGGGGACAGGGGCTTCCACCCCTCCACTTT

v_call: TRBV5-1
clone_size: -
d_call: -
j_call: TRBJ1-3
cdr3_aa: CASSRGPGQPGNTIYF
cdr3_nt: TGCGCCAGCAGTCGCGGCCCGGGACAACCTGGAAACACCATATATTTT

v_call: TRBV18
clone_size: -
d_call: TRBD1
j_call: TRBJ2-1
cdr3_aa: CASSPTTGTGFGEQFF
cdr3_nt: TGTGCCAGCTCACCTACCACCGGGACAGGGTTTGGGGAGCAGTTCTTC

v_call: TRBV7-2
clone_size: -
d_call: -
j_call: TRBJ2-5
cdr3_aa: CASSLTRQETQYF
cdr3_nt: TGTGCCAGCAGCTTAACTCGGCAAGAGACCCAGTACTTC

v_call: TRBV10-3
clone_size: once
d_call: TRBD2
j_call: TRBJ2-5
cdr3_aa: CASTTSGGEQTQYF
cdr3_nt: TGTGCCAGTACGACTAGCGGGGGGGAACAGACCCAGTACTTC

v_call: TRBV5-6
clone_size: -
d_call: TRBD2
j_call: TRBJ2-5
cdr3_aa: CASSLKSGGQETQYF
cdr3_nt: TGTGCCAGCAGCTTGAAGTCGGGGGGGCAAGAGACCCAGTACTTC

v_call: TRBV18
clone_size: -
d_call: TRBD2
j_call: TRBJ2-3
cdr3_aa: CASSPDQAGGTDTQYF
cdr3_nt: TGTGCCAGCTCTCCTGACCAAGCGGGGGGCACAGATACGCAGTATTTT

v_call: TRBV20-1
clone_size: once
d_call: TRBD1
j_call: TRBJ2-7
cdr3_aa: CSASGGQGAREQYF
cdr3_nt: TGCAGTGCTAGTGGGGGACAGGGGGCGCGTGAGCAGTACTTC

v_call: TRBV28
clone_size: -
d_call: -
j_call: TRBJ1-4
cdr3_aa: CASEGGVGEKLFF
cdr3_nt: TGTGCCAGCGAGGGGGGGGTAGGTGAAAAACTGTTTTTT

v_call: TRBV29-1
clone_size: -
d_call: TRBD1
j_call: TRBJ1-2
cdr3_aa: CSVSQGDYGYTF
cdr3_nt: TGCAGCGTTTCCCAGGGGGACTATGGCTACACCTTC

v_call: TRBV4-1
clone_size: -
d_call: -
j_call: TRBJ1-3
cdr3_aa: CASSQLTSGVGNTIYF
cdr3_nt: TGCGCCAGCAGCCAACTCACGTCAGGGGTCGGAAACACCATATATTTT

v_call: TRBV28
clone_size: few
d_call: TRBD2
j_call: TRBJ2-5
cdr3_aa: CASREGLAGVKETQYF
cdr3_nt: TGTGCCAGCAGAGAGGGCCTAGCGGGGGTTAAAGAGACCCAGTACTTC